Listed below are T cell receptor beta chains from one sample, sequenced in a study of monozygotic twins with cystic fibrosis. The assay was immunoSEQ multiplex PCR, and TCRdb's table has in-frame clones only and misses some. The sample includes over 20,000 clones, approximately 90% of them seen just once. The material sequenced was blood. The receptors stem from a girl aged 2-10 years with cystic fibrosis. Each CDR3 is given with its conserved first and last residue. D genes are given only for firm matches. Where a row states a size, it is once, few, many or the class of an expanded clone; other rows omit it.

TRBJ2-2 | TRBD2 | TRBV7-9 | . | TGTGCCAGCAGTAGCGGGGGGGCCCACGGGGAGCTGTTTTTT | CASSSGGAHGELFF
TRBJ1-1 | . | TRBV7-2 | . | TGTGCCAGCAGCCCCAGGGTAGGGGACACTGAAGCTTTCTTT | CASSPRVGDTEAFF
TRBJ1-4 | . | TRBV2 | . | TGTGCCAGCAGTGGATCCAGACAGGATGAAAAACTGTTTTTT | CASSGSRQDEKLFF
TRBJ2-3 | . | TRBV19 | . | TGTGCCAGTAGTATCCGGGGGGCGGGGGATACGCAGTATTTT | CASSIRGAGDTQYF
TRBJ1-2 | TRBD1 | TRBV18 | . | TGTGCCAGCTCACCATTCGACAGGGGCTATGGCTACACCTTC | CASSPFDRGYGYTF
TRBJ2-3 | . | TRBV6-6 | . | TGTGCCAGCAGTTACGGCACAGCCGGCACAGATACGCAGTATTTT | CASSYGTAGTDTQYF
TRBJ2-7 | . | TRBV18 | . | TGTGCCAGCTCACCGATACGTTCCTACGAGCAGTACTTC | CASSPIRSYEQYF
TRBJ2-3 | . | TRBV9 | once | TGTGCCAGCAGCCCCTGGGGGGGGCGGGGCACAGATACGCAGTATTTT | CASSPWGGRGTDTQYF
TRBJ2-3 | . | TRBV2 | . | TGTGCCAGCAGAACTAGCCCCCTTAGCACAGATACGCAGTATTTT | CASRTSPLSTDTQYF
TRBJ1-2 | TRBD1 | TRBV14 | few | TGTGCCAGCAGCAATAGACAGGGCCATGGCTACACCTTC | CASSNRQGHGYTF
TRBJ2-7 | . | TRBV27 | . | TGTGCCAGCAGTTTTTTAAACTGGGACGGAAACTACGAGCAGTACTTC | CASSFLNWDGNYEQYF
TRBJ1-2 | . | TRBV7-8 | . | TGTGCCAGCAGCTCGGGGGGCAGGGATCCCTCGGTGGGCTACACCTTC | CASSSGGRDPSVGYTF
TRBJ2-3 | TRBD2 | TRBV29-1 | . | TGCAGCGTTGTCCTCGCGGGGGGTAGCACAGATACGCAGTATTTT | CSVVLAGGSTDTQYF
TRBJ1-1 | . | TRBV5-1 | . | TGCGCCAGCAGCTCGATGGGGGTGAAGAACACTGAAGCTTTCTTT | CASSSMGVKNTEAFF
TRBJ1-5 | . | TRBV7-9 | once | TGTGCCAGCAGCTTAGTGTACGGAACGGTCGAGCAGCCCCAGCATTTT | CASSLVYGTVEQPQHF
TRBJ1-6 | TRBD1 | TRBV6-6 | . | TGTGCCAGCAGTTACGGGACAGGGTATAATTCACCCCTCCACTTT | CASSYGTGYNSPLHF
TRBJ2-3 | . | TRBV5-1 | . | TGCGCCAGCAGCTTGCGGGGGACGGGGACAGATACGCAGTATTTT | CASSLRGTGTDTQYF
TRBJ2-3 | . | TRBV6-5 | . | TGTGCCAGCAGTCGACTCAGGGGAGCGGCAGATACGCAGTATTTT | CASSRLRGAADTQYF
TRBJ2-3 | TRBD2 | TRBV6-5 | . | TGTGCCAGCAGTTCTCGAGCGGGGAGCACAGATACGCAGTATTTT | CASSSRAGSTDTQYF
TRBJ2-7 | TRBD1 | TRBV9 | . | TGTGCCAGCAGCTTAGGTACAGGGGGATCCTACGAGCAGTACTTC | CASSLGTGGSYEQYF
TRBJ1-5 | TRBD1 | TRBV9 | . | TGTGCCAGCAGCGTAGGACAGGGGTTTCAGCCCCAGCATTTT | CASSVGQGFQPQHF
TRBJ2-3 | . | TRBV6-6 | once | TGTGCCAGCAGTTCCCCTTTCGCGAACACAGATACGCAGTATTTT | CASSSPFANTDTQYF